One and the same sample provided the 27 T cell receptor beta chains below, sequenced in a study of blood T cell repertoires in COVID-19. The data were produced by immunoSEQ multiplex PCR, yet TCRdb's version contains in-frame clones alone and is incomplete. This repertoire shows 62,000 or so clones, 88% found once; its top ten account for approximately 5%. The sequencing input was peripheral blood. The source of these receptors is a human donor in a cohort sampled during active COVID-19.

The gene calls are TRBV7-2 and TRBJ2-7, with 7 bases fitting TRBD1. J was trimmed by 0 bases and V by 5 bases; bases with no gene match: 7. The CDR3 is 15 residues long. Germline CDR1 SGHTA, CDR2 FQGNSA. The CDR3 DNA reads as TGTGCCAGCAGCCCACGGACAGGATACTCCTACGAGCAGTACTTC. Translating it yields CASSPRTGYSYEQYF.

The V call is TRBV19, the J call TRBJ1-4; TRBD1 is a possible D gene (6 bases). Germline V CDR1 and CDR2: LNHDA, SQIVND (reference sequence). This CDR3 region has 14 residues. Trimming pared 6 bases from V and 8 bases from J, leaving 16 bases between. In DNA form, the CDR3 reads TGTGCCAGTAGCCCGGACAGTTTACCGGAAAAACTGTTTTTT. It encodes CASSPDSLPEKLFF.

The CDR3: CASSRQGSDGYTF. The CDR3 DNA reads TGTGCCAGCAGCCGACAGGGGTCGGATGGCTACACCTTC. The J gene is TRBJ1-2, the V gene TRBV6-2 or TRBV6-3, with 8 bases lining up with TRBD1. The germline gives CDR1 MNHEY, CDR2 SVGEGT. The CDR3 covers 13 residues. J lost 6 bases, V lost 6 bases, and 6 bases had no gene match.

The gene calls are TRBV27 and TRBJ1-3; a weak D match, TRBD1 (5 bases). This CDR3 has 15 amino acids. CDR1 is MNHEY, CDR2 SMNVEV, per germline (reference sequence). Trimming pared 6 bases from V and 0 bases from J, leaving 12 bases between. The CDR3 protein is CASRKTASSGNTIYF. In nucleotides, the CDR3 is TGTGCCAGCAGAAAGACAGCTAGCTCTGGAAACACCATATATTTT.

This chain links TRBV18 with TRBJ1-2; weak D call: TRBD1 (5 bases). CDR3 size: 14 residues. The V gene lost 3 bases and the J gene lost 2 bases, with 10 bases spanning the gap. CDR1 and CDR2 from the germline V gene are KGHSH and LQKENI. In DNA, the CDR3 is TGTGCCAGCTCACCGGCAGGGATGAACTATGGCTACACCTTC. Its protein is CASSPAGMNYGYTF.

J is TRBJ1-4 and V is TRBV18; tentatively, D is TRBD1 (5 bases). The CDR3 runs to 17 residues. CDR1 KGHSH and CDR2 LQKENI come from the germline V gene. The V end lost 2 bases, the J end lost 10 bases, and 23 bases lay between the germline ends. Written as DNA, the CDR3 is TGTGCCAGCTCACCAGCCCCCCCGGGGGGTAGTTCGGGAAAACTGTTTTTT. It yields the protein CASSPAPPGGSSGKLFF.

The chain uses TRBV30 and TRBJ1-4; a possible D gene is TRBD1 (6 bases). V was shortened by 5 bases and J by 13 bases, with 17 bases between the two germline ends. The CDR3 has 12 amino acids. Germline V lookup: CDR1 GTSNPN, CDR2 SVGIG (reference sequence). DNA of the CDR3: TGTGCCTGGCGGACGACAGGTTCGGGACTGTTTTTT. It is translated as CAWRTTGSGLFF.

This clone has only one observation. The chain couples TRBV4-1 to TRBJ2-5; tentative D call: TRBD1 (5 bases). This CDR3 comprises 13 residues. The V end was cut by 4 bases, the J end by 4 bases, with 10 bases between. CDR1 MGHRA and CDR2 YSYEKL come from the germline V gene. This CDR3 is CASSLQGRETQYF. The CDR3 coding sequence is TGCGCCAGCAGCCTTCAGGGCCGAGAGACCCAGTACTTC.

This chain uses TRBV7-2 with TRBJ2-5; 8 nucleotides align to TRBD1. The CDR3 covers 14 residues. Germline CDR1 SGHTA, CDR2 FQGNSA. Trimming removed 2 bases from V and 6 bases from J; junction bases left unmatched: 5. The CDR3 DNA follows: TGTGCCAGCAGCTTACAGGGGGCGCAACAGACCCAGTACTTC. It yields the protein CASSLQGAQQTQYF.

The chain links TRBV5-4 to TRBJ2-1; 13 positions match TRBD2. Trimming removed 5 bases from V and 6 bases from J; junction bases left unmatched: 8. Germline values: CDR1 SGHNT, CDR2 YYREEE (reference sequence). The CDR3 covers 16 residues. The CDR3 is CASRRGTSGAVNEQFF. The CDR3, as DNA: TGTGCCAGCAGAAGGGGGACTAGCGGGGCGGTCAATGAGCAGTTCTTC.

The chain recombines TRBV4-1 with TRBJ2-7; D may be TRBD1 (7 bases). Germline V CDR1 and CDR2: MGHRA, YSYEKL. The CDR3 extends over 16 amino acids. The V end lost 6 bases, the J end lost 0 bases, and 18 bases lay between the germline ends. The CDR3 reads CASSRQGGPSSYEQYF. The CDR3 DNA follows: TGCGCCAGCAGTCGCCAGGGGGGTCCTTCCTCCTACGAGCAGTACTTC.

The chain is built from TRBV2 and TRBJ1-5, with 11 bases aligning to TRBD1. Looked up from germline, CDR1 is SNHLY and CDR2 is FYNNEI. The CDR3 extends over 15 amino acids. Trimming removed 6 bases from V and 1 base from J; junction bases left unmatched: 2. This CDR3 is CASRGQGGSNQPQHF. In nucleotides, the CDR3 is TGTGCCAGCAGGGGACAGGGGGGGAGCAATCAGCCCCAGCATTTT. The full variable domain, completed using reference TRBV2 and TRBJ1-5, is EPEVTQTPSHQVTQMGQEVILRCVPISNHLYFYWYRQILGQKVEFLVSFYNNEISEKSEIFDDQFSVERPDGSNFTLKIRSTKLEDSAMYFCASRGQGGSNQPQHFGDGTRLSIL.

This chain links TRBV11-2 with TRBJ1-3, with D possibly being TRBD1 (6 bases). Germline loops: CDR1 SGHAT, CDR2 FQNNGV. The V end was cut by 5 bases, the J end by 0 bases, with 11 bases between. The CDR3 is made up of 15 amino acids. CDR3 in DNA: TGTGCCAGCAGCCCCGGACAGTCCTCTGGAAACACCATATATTTT. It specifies CASSPGQSSGNTIYF.

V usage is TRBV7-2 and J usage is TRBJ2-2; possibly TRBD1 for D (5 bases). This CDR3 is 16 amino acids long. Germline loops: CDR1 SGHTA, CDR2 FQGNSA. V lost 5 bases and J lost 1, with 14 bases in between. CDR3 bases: TGTGCCAGCAGCCGTTCGACAGTTATGAACACCGGGGAGCTGTTTTTT. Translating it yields CASSRSTVMNTGELFF.

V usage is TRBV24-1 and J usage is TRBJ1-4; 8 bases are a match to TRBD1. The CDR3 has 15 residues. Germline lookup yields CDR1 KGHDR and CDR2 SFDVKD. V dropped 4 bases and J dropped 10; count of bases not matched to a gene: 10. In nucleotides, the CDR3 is TGTGCCACCAGTGACTCTGGACAGGGTTTGGGAAAACTGTTTTTT. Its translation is CATSDSGQGLGKLFF.

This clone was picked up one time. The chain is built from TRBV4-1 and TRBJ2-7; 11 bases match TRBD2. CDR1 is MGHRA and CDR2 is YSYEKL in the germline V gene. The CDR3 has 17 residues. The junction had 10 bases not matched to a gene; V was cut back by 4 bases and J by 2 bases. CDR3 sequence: CASSLVLAGGGAYEQYF. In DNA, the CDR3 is TGCGCCAGCAGCCTTGTTTTAGCGGGAGGGGGGGCCTACGAGCAGTACTTC.

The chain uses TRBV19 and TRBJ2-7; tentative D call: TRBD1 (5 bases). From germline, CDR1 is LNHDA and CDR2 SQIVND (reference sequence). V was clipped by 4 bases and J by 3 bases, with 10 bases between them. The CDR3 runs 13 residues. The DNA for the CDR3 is TGTGCCAGTAGTACCCAGGGCGGCTACGAGCAGTACTTC. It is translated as CASSTQGGYEQYF.

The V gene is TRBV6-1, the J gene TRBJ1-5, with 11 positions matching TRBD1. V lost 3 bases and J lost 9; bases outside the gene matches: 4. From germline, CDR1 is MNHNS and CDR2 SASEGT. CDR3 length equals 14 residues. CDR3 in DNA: TGTGCCAGCAGTGATGGACAGGGGGCCTGGCCCCAGCATTTT. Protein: CASSDGQGAWPQHF.

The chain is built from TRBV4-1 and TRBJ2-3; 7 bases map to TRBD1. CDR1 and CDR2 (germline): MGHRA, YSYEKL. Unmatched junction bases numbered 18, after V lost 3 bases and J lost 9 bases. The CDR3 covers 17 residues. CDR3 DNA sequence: TGCGCCAGCAGCCAGAGACAGGGACCAACGCAGATAAGGACGCAGTATTTT. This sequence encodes CASSQRQGPTQIRTQYF.

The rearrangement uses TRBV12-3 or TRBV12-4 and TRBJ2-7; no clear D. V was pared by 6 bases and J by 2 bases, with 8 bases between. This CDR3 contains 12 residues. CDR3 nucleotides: TGTGCCAGCAGCCACGGTCCCTACGAGCAGTACTTC. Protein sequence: CASSHGPYEQYF.

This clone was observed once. The CDR3 sequence: CASSQDLQGNYGYTF. The CDR3 nucleotides read TGCGCCAGCAGCCAAGATCTGCAGGGGAACTATGGCTACACCTTC. V is TRBV4-3 and J is TRBJ1-2; D might be TRBD1 (6 bases). The V end was cut by 0 bases, the J end by 2 bases, with 10 bases between. Germline loops: CDR1 LGHNA, CDR2 YSLEER. The CDR3 is made up of 15 amino acids.

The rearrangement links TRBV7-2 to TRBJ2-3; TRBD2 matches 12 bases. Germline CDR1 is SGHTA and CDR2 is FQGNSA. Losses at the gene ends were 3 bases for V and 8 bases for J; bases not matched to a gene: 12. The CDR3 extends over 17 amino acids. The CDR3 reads CASSLELAGGQSSTQYF. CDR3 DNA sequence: TGTGCCAGCAGCTTGGAACTAGCGGGAGGTCAGAGCTCTACGCAGTATTTT.

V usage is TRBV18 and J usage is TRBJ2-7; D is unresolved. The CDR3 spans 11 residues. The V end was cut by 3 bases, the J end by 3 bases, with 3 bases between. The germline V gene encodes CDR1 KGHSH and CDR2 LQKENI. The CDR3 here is CASSPGYEQYF. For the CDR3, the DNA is TGTGCCAGCTCACCCGGCTACGAGCAGTACTTC.

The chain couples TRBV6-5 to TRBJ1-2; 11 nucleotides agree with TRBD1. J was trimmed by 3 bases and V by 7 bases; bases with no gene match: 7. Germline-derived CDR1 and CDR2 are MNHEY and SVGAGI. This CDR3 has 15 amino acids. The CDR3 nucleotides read TGTGCCAGCAAAATAAGGGACAGGGGGGACTATGGCTACACCTTC. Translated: CASKIRDRGDYGYTF.

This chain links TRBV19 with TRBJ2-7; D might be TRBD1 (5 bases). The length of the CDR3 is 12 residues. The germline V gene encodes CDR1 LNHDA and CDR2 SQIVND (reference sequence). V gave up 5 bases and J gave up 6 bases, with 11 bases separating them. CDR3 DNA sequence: TGTGCCAGTAGTCGGCAGGGCGGCGAGCAGTACTTC. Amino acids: CASSRQGGEQYF.

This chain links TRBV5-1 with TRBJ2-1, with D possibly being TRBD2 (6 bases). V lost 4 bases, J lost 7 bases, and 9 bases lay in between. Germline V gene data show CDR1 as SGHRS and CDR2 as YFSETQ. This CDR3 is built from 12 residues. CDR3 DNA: TGCGCCAGCAGCCTTGGGGGGAATGAGCAGTTCTTC. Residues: CASSLGGNEQFF.

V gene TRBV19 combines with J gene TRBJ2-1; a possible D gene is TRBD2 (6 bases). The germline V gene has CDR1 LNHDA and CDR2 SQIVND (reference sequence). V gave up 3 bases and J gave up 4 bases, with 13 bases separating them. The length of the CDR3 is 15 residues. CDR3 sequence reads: CASSMRGQPYNEQFF. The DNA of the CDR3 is TGTGCCAGTAGTATGCGGGGCCAACCATACAATGAGCAGTTCTTC.